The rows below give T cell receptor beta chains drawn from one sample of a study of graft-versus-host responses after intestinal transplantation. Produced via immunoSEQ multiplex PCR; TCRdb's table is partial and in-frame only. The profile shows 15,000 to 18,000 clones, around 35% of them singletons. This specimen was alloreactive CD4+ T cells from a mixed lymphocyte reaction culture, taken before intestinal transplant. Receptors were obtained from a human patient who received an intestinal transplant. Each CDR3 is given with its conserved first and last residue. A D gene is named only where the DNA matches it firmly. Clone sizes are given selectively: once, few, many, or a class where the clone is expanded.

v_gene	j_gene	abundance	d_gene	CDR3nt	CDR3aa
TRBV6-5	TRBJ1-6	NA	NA	TGTGCCAGCAGGCGGGGATCACCCCTCCACTTT	CASRRGSPLHF
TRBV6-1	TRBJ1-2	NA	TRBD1	TGTGCCAGCAGAGGACAGGGGTTAGACTATGGCTACACCTTC	CASRGQGLDYGYTF
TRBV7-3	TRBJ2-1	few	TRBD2	TGTGCCAGCAGCTTTGGCGGGAGCGATGAGCAGTTCTTC	CASSFGGSDEQFF
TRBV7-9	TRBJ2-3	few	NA	TGTGCCAGCAGCTTAGTTTTCGGCCAGACAGATACGCAGTATTTT	CASSLVFGQTDTQYF
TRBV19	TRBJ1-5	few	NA	TGTGCCAGTAGCAGGCAGGTCTATAGCAATCAGCCCCAGCATTTT	CASSRQVYSNQPQHF
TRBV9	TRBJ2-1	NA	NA	TGTGCCAGCAGAAGATCTAGCTCCTACAATGAGCAGTTCTTC	CASRRSSSYNEQFF
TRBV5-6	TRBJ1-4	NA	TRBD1	TGTGCCAGCTGGGACAGGGGTGCAGCTAATGAAAAACTGTTTTTT	CASWDRGAANEKLFF
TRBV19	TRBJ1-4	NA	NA	TGTGCCAGCCGAACAAGGGCAGGGTCTTTGAATGAAAAACTGTTTTTT	CASRTRAGSLNEKLFF
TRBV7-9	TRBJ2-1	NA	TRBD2	TGTGCCAGCAGCAAGACTAGCGGGTTCTACAATGAGCAGTTCTTC	CASSKTSGFYNEQFF
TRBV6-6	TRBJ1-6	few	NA	TGTGCCAGCAGTTACTCGGTGGGTGGTTCACCCCTCCACTTT	CASSYSVGGSPLHF
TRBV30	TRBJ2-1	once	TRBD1	TGTGCCTGGAGCAGGACAGGCTTGATCGAGCAGTTCTTC	CAWSRTGLIEQFF
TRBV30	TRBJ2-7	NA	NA	TGTGCCTGGAGTGTAGGGCAGGGATGGGAGCAGTACTTC	CAWSVGQGWEQYF
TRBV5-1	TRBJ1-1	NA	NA	TGCGCCAGCAGCGCACAGGGCTTGAACACTGAAGCTTTCTTT	CASSAQGLNTEAFF
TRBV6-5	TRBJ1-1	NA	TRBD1	TGTGCCAGCAGTCGACAGGGGACTGAAGCTTTCTTT	CASSRQGTEAFF
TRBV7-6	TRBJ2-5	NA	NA	TGTGCCAGCAGCTTTACGGGAGAAGAGACCCAGTACTTC	CASSFTGEETQYF
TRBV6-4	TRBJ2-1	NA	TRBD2	TGTGCCAGCAGTGACGGTGTGTCCTCGTTTCTTGGTCTAGCGGAAAACAATGAGCAGTTCTTC	CASSDGVSSFLGLAENNEQFF
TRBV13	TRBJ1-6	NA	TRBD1	TGTGCCAGCAGCTCTACAGGGGCGAGGTATAATTCACCCCTCCACTTT	CASSSTGARYNSPLHF